Listed below are T cell receptor beta chains from one sample, sequenced in a study of blood T cell repertoires in COVID-19. The data were produced by immunoSEQ multiplex PCR, yet TCRdb's version contains in-frame clones alone and is incomplete. The repertoire holds around 180,000 clones, with approximately 77% as singletons. The sequenced material came from peripheral blood. The receptors originated from an elderly woman with active or convalescent COVID-19. Both conserved end residues are part of each CDR3. D genes are given only for firm matches. For some rows the clone size is stated as once, few or many, or as a class when expanded; others skip it.

-	TRBV28	TRBJ1-2	-	CASTRGVRGYTF	TGTGCCAGCACCCGGGGGGTTCGGGGCTACACCTTC
-	TRBV11-2	TRBJ1-4	-	CASSLILESQGKLFF	TGTGCCAGCAGCTTAATACTCGAGTCCCAGGGAAAACTGTTTTTT
few	TRBV5-5	TRBJ2-2	-	CASSPDRWGELFF	TGTGCCAGCAGCCCCGATCGGTGGGGGGAGCTGTTTTTT
-	TRBV7-8	TRBJ2-2	TRBD1	CASSQQGAGNTGELFF	TGTGCCAGCAGCCAGCAGGGGGCGGGTAACACCGGGGAGCTGTTTTTT
-	TRBV6-5	TRBJ2-1	-	CASRQNRMNEQFF	TGTGCCAGCAGGCAGAACCGAATGAATGAGCAGTTCTTC
-	TRBV18	TRBJ1-6	TRBD1	CASSPRQGENSPLHF	TGTGCCAGCTCACCACGACAGGGTGAGAATTCACCCCTCCACTTT
-	TRBV5-1	TRBJ2-7	-	CASSLDGISYEQYF	TGCGCCAGCAGCTTGGACGGGATCTCCTACGAGCAGTACTTC
many	TRBV5-1	TRBJ1-1	-	CASSLYAGDTEAFF	TGCGCCAGCAGCTTGTACGCGGGCGACACTGAAGCTTTCTTT
once	TRBV19	TRBJ1-5	TRBD1	CASRSGQGVNSNQPQHF	TGTGCCAGTAGATCGGGACAGGGGGTTAATAGCAATCAGCCCCAGCATTTT
-	TRBV27	TRBJ2-1	-	CASSNRDAYNEQFF	TGTGCCAGCAGTAACAGGGACGCCTACAATGAGCAGTTCTTC
-	TRBV18	TRBJ2-5	-	CASSTTREETQYF	TGTGCCAGCTCAACCACGCGGGAAGAGACCCAGTACTTC
-	TRBV2	TRBJ1-4	TRBD1	CASSSDRGNEKLFF	TGTGCCAGCAGTTCGGACAGGGGTAATGAAAAACTGTTTTTT
-	TRBV19	TRBJ1-4	TRBD1	CASRQGATNEKLFF	TGTGCCAGTAGGCAGGGGGCAACTAATGAAAAACTGTTTTTT
-	TRBV19	TRBJ1-2	-	CASSTTGRSGYTF	TGTGCCAGTAGTACGACAGGAAGGAGTGGCTACACCTTC
-	TRBV11-2	TRBJ2-3	TRBD1	CASSLGGAPGQGGDTQYF	TGTGCCAGCAGCTTAGGAGGGGCACCGGGACAGGGAGGGGATACGCAGTATTTT
few	TRBV6-2/TRBV6-3	TRBJ2-1	TRBD2	CASSYSQAGETYNEQFF	TGTGCCAGCAGTTACTCACAAGCGGGAGAGACCTACAATGAGCAGTTCTTC
-	TRBV5-1	TRBJ2-7	-	CASSLEAGPYEQYF	TGCGCCAGCAGCTTGGAGGCAGGGCCCTACGAGCAGTACTTC
-	TRBV9	TRBJ1-1	-	CASSVVGGEAFF	TGTGCCAGCAGCGTAGTGGGAGGTGAAGCTTTCTTT
-	TRBV2	TRBJ1-5	-	CASRQTVEPQHF	TGTGCCAGCAGGCAGACAGTAGAGCCCCAGCATTTT
once	TRBV29-1	TRBJ2-3	-	CSVTPTLDTQYF	TGCAGCGTTACCCCCACTCTGGATACGCAGTATTTT
few	TRBV3-1/TRBV3-2	TRBJ1-3	-	CASSHASSSGNTIYF	TGTGCCAGCAGCCACGCATCGAGCTCTGGAAACACCATATATTTT
few	TRBV7-2	TRBJ2-2	-	CASSLEIDRSGELFF	TGTGCCAGCAGCTTGGAGATAGACAGGTCGGGCGAGCTGTTTTTT